One sample yielded the 10 T cell receptor beta chains listed below, sequenced in a study of blood T cell repertoires in COVID-19. Using immunoSEQ multiplex PCR, the repertoire was profiled, and TCRdb retains in-frame clones only, with some absent. The repertoire has 52,000 or so clones, roughly nine tenths of them found once; the top ten carry about 27%. The specimen sequenced was peripheral blood. Receptor source: a human donor in a cohort sampled during active COVID-19.

The rearrangement uses TRBV7-8 and TRBJ2-5, with D maybe TRBD1 (6 bases). Germline CDR1 SGHVS, CDR2 FQNEAQ. The CDR3 is 15 amino acids. V was clipped by 5 bases and J by 2 bases, with 15 bases between them. In DNA form, the CDR3 reads TGTGCCAGCAGCGCCCGGGACACCGAACAAGAGACCCAGTACTTC. As protein: CASSARDTEQETQYF.

The chain is built from TRBV4-3 and TRBJ1-2; 9 bases match TRBD1. J gave up 1 base and V 8 bases, and 5 bases lay outside the gene matches. The CDR3 contains 14 residues. The germline V gene encodes CDR1 LGHNA and CDR2 YSLEER. DNA for the CDR3: TGCGCCAGCGCACAGGGGGCGGGTAACTATGGCTACACCTTC. Amino acid sequence: CASAQGAGNYGYTF.

This clone was picked up a small number of times. The chain uses TRBV7-8 and TRBJ1-3; TRBD1 is a possible D gene (6 bases). Trimming removed 6 bases at V and 0 bases at J, with 18 bases between. The length of the CDR3 is 17 residues. Germline CDR1 SGHVS, CDR2 FQNEAQ. CDR3 nucleotides: TGTGCCAGCAGTAATGGACAGCGGAGTCACTCTGGAAACACCATATATTTT. Protein sequence: CASSNGQRSHSGNTIYF. The full variable domain, completed using reference TRBV7-8 and TRBJ1-3, is GAGVSQSPRYKVAKRGQDVALRCDPISGHVSLFWYQQALGQGPEFLTYFQNEAQLDKSGLPSDRFFAERPEGSVSTLKIQRTQQEDSAVYLCASSNGQRSHSGNTIYFGEGSWLTVV.

In its sample, this clone was seen a few times. The V and J genes are TRBV11-2 and TRBJ1-6, with D unclear. This CDR3 comprises 15 residues. The germline V gene encodes CDR1 SGHAT and CDR2 FQNNGV. V was clipped by 1 base and J by 14 bases, with 18 bases between them. As DNA, the CDR3 is TGTGCCAGCAGCTTAGGCGGGCGAGGCAGATCTTCCCTCCACTTT. Residues: CASSLGGRGRSSLHF.

The rearrangement joins TRBV4-2 to TRBJ2-2; 14 bases align to TRBD2. Germline V gives CDR1 LGHNA, CDR2 YNFKEQ. This CDR3 has 17 residues. Trimming at V came to 1 base and at J to 5 bases, leaving 3 bases not matched to a gene. CDR3 sequence (DNA): TGTGCCAGCAGCCAAGGGACTAGCGGGGGGCAGACCGGGGAGCTGTTTTTT. It yields the protein CASSQGTSGGQTGELFF.

This chain uses TRBV5-1 with TRBJ2-3; unclear D gene. CDR1 SGHRS and CDR2 YFSETQ come from the germline V gene. V lost 0 bases and J lost 0, with 8 bases in between. The CDR3 runs 15 residues. CDR3 nucleotide sequence: TGCGCCAGCAGCTTGGCCGCGGTGAGCACAGATACGCAGTATTTT. This encodes CASSLAAVSTDTQYF. Variable domain in full (rest from reference TRBV5-1 and TRBJ2-3): KAGVTQTPRYLIKTRGQQVTLSCSPISGHRSVSWYQQTPGQGLQFLFEYFSETQRNKGNFPGRFSGRQFSNSRSEMNVSTLELGDSALYLCASSLAAVSTDTQYFGPGTRLTVL.

This clone showed up just once. The chain recombines TRBV5-1 with TRBJ2-7, with D maybe TRBD2 (6 bases). The CDR3 has 13 residues. The ends were cut back, 3 bases at V and 0 bases at J, with 7 bases in the middle. Per germline, CDR1 SGHRS and CDR2 YFSETQ. Written as DNA, the CDR3 is TGCGCCAGCAGCTCCGGGAGCTCCTACGAGCAGTACTTC. It codes for CASSSGSSYEQYF.

The rearrangement uses TRBV4-3 and TRBJ2-1; 7 nucleotides agree with TRBD1. V lost 1 base and J lost 10; bases outside the gene matches: 4. Germline lookup yields CDR1 LGHNA and CDR2 YSLEER. The CDR3 has 13 amino acids. CDR3 protein: CASSQATGREQFF. CDR3 sequence (DNA): TGCGCCAGCAGCCAAGCGACAGGGCGGGAGCAGTTCTTC.

The chain joins TRBV5-1 to TRBJ1-4; D gene uncertain. The CDR3 spans 15 residues. The ends were cut back, 1 base at V and 0 bases at J, with 7 bases in the middle. Germline V gives CDR1 SGHRS, CDR2 YFSETQ. The CDR3 is CASSLSAATNEKLFF. In DNA form, the CDR3 reads TGCGCCAGCAGCTTGTCGGCGGCAACTAATGAAAAACTGTTTTTT.

The chain employs TRBV11-1 and TRBJ1-1, with 10 bases matching TRBD1. In germline, CDR1 is SGHAT, CDR2 FQDESV (reference sequence). The V gene end was trimmed by 5 bases and the J gene end by 6 bases; junction bases not matched to a gene: 9. The CDR3 is made up of 15 amino acids. The CDR3: CASSATGGFNSEAFF. In DNA form, the CDR3 reads TGTGCCAGCAGCGCGACAGGGGGCTTTAACTCTGAAGCTTTCTTT.